The clone carrying this TCR beta chain came up a few times. Its antigen is not known. TCRdb re-called the 5' RACE reads with MiXCR, one entry per CDR3 protein. The table shows 280,000 or so distinct CDR3 sequences, with 8% to 10% occurring only once. Germline V gene data show CDR1 as MGHRA and CDR2 as YSYEKL. This CDR3 contains 14 residues. With V trimmed by 4 bases and J by 6 bases, 6 bases remained unmatched. These data originate in a study of T-cell memory formation after mild COVID-19. Study-level points and caveats: CD4+ contracting clones lay mainly in CM and EM, CD8+ ones in EMRA. Detection of some responders pre-infection suggested pre-existing cross-reactive memory T cells participated.

This chain uses TRBV4-1 with TRBJ1-1, with 9 nucleotides matching TRBD1. The source is a man between 18 and 29 years old who had mild COVID-19 (a few samples of this study predate the infection). Cell type and time point are not known. The sequencing sample was made of PBMCs or a T cell subset sorted from them (not recorded which). The CDR3 is CASSPGQGTSEAFF. CDR3 nucleotides: TGCGCCAGCAGCCCTGGACAGGGGACCTCTGAAGCTTTCTTT.